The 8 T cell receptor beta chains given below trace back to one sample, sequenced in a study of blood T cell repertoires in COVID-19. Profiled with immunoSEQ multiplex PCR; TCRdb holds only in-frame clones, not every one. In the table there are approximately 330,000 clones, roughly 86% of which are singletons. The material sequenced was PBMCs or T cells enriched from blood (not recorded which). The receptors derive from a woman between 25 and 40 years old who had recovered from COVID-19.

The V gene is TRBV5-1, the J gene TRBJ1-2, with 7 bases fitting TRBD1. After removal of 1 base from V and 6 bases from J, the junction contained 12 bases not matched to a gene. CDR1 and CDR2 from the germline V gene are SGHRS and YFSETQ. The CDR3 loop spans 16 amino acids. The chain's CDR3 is CASSLYQQGTSDGYTF. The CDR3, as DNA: TGCGCCAGCAGCTTGTACCAACAGGGGACGAGTGATGGCTACACCTTC.

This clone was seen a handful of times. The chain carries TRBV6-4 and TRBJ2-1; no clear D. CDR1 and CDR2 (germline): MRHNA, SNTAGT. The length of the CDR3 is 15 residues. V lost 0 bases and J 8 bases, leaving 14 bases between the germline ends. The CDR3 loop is CASSDSFAPSDEQFF. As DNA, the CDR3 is TGTGCCAGCAGTGACTCCTTCGCGCCTTCGGATGAGCAGTTCTTC.

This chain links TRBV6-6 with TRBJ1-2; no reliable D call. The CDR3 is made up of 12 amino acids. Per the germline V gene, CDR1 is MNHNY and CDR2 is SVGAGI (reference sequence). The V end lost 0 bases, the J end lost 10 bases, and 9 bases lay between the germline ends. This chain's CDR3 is CASSYSRRDYTF. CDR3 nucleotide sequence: TGTGCCAGCAGTTACTCGAGACGGGACTACACCTTC.

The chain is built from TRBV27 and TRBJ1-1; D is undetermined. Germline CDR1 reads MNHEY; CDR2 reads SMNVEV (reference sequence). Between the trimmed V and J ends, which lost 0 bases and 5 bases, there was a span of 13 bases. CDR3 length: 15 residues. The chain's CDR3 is CASSLSGMVRTEAFF. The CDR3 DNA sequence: TGTGCCAGCAGTTTATCCGGTATGGTACGGACTGAAGCTTTCTTT.

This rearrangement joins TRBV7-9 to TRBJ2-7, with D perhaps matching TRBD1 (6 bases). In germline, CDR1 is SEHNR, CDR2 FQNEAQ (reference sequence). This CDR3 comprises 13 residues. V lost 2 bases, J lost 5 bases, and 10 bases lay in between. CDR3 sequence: CASSLTRQDEQYF. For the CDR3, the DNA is TGTGCCAGCAGCTTAACTCGACAGGACGAGCAGTACTTC.

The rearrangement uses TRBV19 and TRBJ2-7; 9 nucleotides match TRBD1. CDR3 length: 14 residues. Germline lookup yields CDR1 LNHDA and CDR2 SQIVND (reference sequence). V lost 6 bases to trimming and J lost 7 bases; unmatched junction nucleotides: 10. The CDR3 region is CASRPTGGGGEQYF. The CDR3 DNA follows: TGTGCCAGTAGGCCCACAGGGGGCGGGGGTGAGCAGTACTTC.

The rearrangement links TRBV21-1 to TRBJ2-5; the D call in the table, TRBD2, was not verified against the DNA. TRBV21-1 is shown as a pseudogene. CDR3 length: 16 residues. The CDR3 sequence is CASSNLAGGPEETQYF. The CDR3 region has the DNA TGTGCCAGCAGCAATTTGGCGGGAGGGCCAGAGGAGACCCAGTACTTC.

The CDR3 reads CASSFNGGGETQYF. Here the CDR3 DNA reads TGCGCCAGCAGCTTTAATGGGGGCGGAGAGACCCAGTACTTC. The chain uses TRBV5-1 and TRBJ2-5; the D gene is possibly TRBD1 (6 bases). Germline assignment: CDR1 SGHRS and CDR2 YFSETQ. The V end was cut by 2 bases, the J end by 4 bases, with 12 bases between. The CDR3 has 14 amino acids.